This T cell receptor beta chain was observed in a study of blood T cell repertoires in COVID-19. V lost 3 bases to trimming and J lost 4 bases, with 19 bases between them. Per germline, CDR1 SGHNT and CDR2 YYREEE (reference sequence). The CDR3 sequence is 16 residues long. Clones were sequenced by immunoSEQ multiplex PCR, and TCRdb holds only the in-frame ones, with some missing. This table holds under 60,000 clones, approximately 88% found once. The sequencing input was peripheral blood. The chain uses TRBV5-4 and TRBJ1-1, with D possibly TRBD1 on 5 matching bases. This sequence originates from a human donor with active COVID-19. The donor label of this sample is uncertain. In DNA, the CDR3 is TGTGCCAGCAGCTCCGAATACCAGGGATGGGGCACTGAAGCTTTCTTT. This codes for CASSSEYQGWGTEAFF.